The entry that follows covers one T cell receptor (beta chain) sequence. The antigen is undetermined. This entry belongs to a study of T-cell memory formation after mild COVID-19. Germline lookup yields CDR1 SGHRS and CDR2 YFSETQ. Trimming pared 4 bases from V and 3 bases from J, leaving 11 bases between. This CDR3 is 14 amino acids long. Constant-segment primers served in 5'RACE that generated TCR alpha and TCR beta cDNA libraries bearing sample barcodes and UMIs. MiXCR, run by TCRdb on the 5' RACE reads, gives a single entry per CDR3 protein. The profile shows roughly 150,000 distinct CDR3 sequences, 10% to 15% of them singletons. Study-level findings and limits: CD4+ clones that contracted lay mainly in CM and EM; CD8+ ones lay in EMRA.

Specimen: PBMCs or a T cell subset sorted from them (not recorded which). This clonotype originated in a man in his late teens or twenties who had mild COVID-19 (a few samples of this study predate the infection). Cell type and time point are not known. The chain combines TRBV5-1 with TRBJ2-4; the D gene is possibly TRBD2 (6 bases). In DNA form, the CDR3 reads TGCGCCAGCAGCGCGGGGTTCGACAAAAACATTCAGTACTTC. As protein: CASSAGFDKNIQYF.